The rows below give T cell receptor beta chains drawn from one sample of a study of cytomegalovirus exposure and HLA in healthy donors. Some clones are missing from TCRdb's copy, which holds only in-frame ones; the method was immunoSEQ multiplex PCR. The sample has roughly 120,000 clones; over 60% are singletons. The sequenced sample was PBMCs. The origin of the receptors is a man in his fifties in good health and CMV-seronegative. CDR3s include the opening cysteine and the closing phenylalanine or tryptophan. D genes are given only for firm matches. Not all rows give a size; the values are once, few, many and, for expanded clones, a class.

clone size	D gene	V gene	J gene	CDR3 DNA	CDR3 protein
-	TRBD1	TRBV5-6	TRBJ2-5	TGTGCCAGCAGCTTGGATCCAGGGGGCGAAGAGACCCAGTACTTC	CASSLDPGGEETQYF
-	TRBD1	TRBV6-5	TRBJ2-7	TGTGCCAGCAGCATTGGACAGGGCTACGAGCAGTACTTC	CASSIGQGYEQYF
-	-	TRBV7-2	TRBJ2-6	TGTGCCAGCAGCTTAGGGAGGGAGGGGGCCAACGTCCTGACTTTC	CASSLGREGANVLTF
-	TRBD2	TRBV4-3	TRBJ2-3	TGCGCCAGCAGCCCTCACTGGGGAGGGGCGGAAGGCACAGATACGCAGTATTTT	CASSPHWGGAEGTDTQYF
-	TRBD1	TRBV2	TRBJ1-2	TGTGCCAGCAGAAAGGGGGCCGGCTATGGCTACACCTTC	CASRKGAGYGYTF
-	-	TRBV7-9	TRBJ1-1	TGTGCCAGCAGCTTAGCGGCGGGGGCGGGTGACACTGAAGCTTTCTTT	CASSLAAGAGDTEAFF
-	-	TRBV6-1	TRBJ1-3	TGTGCCAGCAGTGAAGCCGTTTTGAGGCTCTCTGGAAACACCATATATTTT	CASSEAVLRLSGNTIYF
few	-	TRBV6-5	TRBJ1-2	TGTGCCAGCAGTTCCGCCGGGGAGGGCTACACCTTC	CASSSAGEGYTF
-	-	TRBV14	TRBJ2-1	TGTGCCAGCAGCCTTCTCGGCGGAGCGAACTACAATGAGCAGTTCTTC	CASSLLGGANYNEQFF
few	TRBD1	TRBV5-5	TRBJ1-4	TGTGCCAGCAGCCGAACGGTGACAGGGACGAATGAAAAACTGTTTTTT	CASSRTVTGTNEKLFF
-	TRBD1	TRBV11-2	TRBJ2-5	TGTGCCAGCAGCTTAGTGGACAGGCAAGAGACCCAGTACTTC	CASSLVDRQETQYF
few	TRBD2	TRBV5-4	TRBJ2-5	TGTGCCAGCAGCGGCCGGGGGGTCCAAGAGACCCAGTACTTC	CASSGRGVQETQYF
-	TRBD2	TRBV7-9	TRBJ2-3	TGTGCCAGCAGCTTAAGGCTAGCGGGGGGTAGAGTGGGCACAGATACGCAGTATTTT	CASSLRLAGGRVGTDTQYF
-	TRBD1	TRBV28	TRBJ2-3	TGTGCCAGCAGTCCGACAGGGCCAGATACGCAGTATTTT	CASSPTGPDTQYF
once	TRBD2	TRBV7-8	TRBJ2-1	TGTGCCAGCAGCTTACCGCTGGGGCCTCTAGCGGGGGGGTACAATGAGCAGTTCTTC	CASSLPLGPLAGGYNEQFF
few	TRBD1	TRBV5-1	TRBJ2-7	TGCGCCAGCAGCATAGGACAGGCCTACGAGCAGTACTTC	CASSIGQAYEQYF
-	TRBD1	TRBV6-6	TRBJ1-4	TGTGCCAGCAGTAGGGACAGTCATAATGAAAAACTGTTTTTT	CASSRDSHNEKLFF
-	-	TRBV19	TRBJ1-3	TGTGCCAGTAGTCAGGGGTGGAGCTCTGGAAACACCATATATTTT	CASSQGWSSGNTIYF
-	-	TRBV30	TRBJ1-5	TGTGCCTGGAGTGTAGGAGTGGTTCGGGGGAATCAGCCCCAGCATTTT	CAWSVGVVRGNQPQHF
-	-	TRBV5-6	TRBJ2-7	TGTGCCAGCAGCTTGGGAGACGAGCAGTACTTC	CASSLGDEQYF
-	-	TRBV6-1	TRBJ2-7	TGTGCCACTAATGAACAGGGCGTTTCCTACGAGCAGTACTTC	CATNEQGVSYEQYF
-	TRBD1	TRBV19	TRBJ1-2	TGTGCCAGTAGTACCGACAGGGGAAGGGGCTATGGCTACACCTTC	CASSTDRGRGYGYTF
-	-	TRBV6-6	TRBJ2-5	TGTGCCAGCATAAGGGAGGAGACCCAGTACTTC	CASIREETQYF
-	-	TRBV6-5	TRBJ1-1	TGTGCCAGCAGTGCCTCTCTTCTGGACGGGGCTGAAGCTTTCTTT	CASSASLLDGAEAFF
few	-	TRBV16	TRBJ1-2	TGTGCCAGCAGCCAATCAGCCAGGGCGAACTATGGCTACACCTTC	CASSQSARANYGYTF